The count of the clone carrying this TCR beta chain is one. The sample belongs to a study of shared clonotypes between healthy human individuals. The CDR3 covers 16 residues. CDR1 and CDR2 from the germline V gene are LNHDA and SQIVND (reference sequence). V shed 1 base and J 2 bases; nucleotides not matched to a gene: 2. CD45RO-negative cells were positively selected for CCR7, leaving out terminally differentiated effector memory CD45RA+ cells. TCRdb keeps only in-frame clones here, not all; method: immunoSEQ multiplex PCR. The table shows about 1,900,000 clones, with roughly 95% occurring only once.

This TCR derives from a man between 18 and 35 years old in good health. The chain links TRBV19 to TRBJ2-1; 10 bases line up with TRBD2. The sample comprised naive CD8+ T cells sorted from blood. The CDR3 bases are TGTGCCAGTAGTATAGGGACTAGCGGACCCTACAATGAGCAGTTCTTC. Residues: CASSIGTSGPYNEQFF.